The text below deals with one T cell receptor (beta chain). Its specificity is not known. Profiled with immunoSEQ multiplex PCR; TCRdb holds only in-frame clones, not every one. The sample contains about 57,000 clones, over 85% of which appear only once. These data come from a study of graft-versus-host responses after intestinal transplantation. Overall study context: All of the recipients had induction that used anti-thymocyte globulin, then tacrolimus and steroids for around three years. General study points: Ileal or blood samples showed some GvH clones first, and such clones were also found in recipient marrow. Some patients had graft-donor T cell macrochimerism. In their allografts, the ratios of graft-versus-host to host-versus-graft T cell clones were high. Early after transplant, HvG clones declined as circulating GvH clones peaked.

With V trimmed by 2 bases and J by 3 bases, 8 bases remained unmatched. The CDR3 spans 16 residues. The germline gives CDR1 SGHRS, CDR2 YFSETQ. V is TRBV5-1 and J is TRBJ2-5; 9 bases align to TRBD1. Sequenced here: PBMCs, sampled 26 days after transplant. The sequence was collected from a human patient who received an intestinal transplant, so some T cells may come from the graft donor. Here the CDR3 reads CASSLLPGQGKETQYF. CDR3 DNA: TGCGCCAGCAGCTTATTACCGGGACAGGGAAAAGAGACCCAGTACTTC.